This TCR beta chain was recovered during a study of cytomegalovirus exposure and HLA in healthy donors. Background on the study: The 120 validation repertoires matched the roughly 700 first-cohort repertoires in platform, a later analysis reported. Study-level results: According to a subsequent analysis, TCR clusters from the first cohort were inclined to appear together in the 120 or so validation repertoires.

Assay: immunoSEQ multiplex PCR; the TCRdb copy retains only in-frame clones and omits some. The table has roughly 45,000 clones, approximately 95% seen once; the top ten hold around 8%. Notes on this clone: The antigen is undetermined.

CDR3 size: 14 residues. Germline V lookup: CDR1 MNHNS, CDR2 SASEGT. Trimming cost V 6 bases and J 5 bases; bases outside gene matches: 3. The clonotype was recovered from a young woman in good health and CMV-seropositive. Sequencing was performed on PBMCs. The gene calls are TRBV6-1 and TRBJ1-5; 11 nucleotides agree with TRBD1. The CDR3 region is CASRRTGGDQPQHF. Here the CDR3 DNA reads TGTGCCAGCAGACGGACAGGGGGCGATCAGCCCCAGCATTTT.